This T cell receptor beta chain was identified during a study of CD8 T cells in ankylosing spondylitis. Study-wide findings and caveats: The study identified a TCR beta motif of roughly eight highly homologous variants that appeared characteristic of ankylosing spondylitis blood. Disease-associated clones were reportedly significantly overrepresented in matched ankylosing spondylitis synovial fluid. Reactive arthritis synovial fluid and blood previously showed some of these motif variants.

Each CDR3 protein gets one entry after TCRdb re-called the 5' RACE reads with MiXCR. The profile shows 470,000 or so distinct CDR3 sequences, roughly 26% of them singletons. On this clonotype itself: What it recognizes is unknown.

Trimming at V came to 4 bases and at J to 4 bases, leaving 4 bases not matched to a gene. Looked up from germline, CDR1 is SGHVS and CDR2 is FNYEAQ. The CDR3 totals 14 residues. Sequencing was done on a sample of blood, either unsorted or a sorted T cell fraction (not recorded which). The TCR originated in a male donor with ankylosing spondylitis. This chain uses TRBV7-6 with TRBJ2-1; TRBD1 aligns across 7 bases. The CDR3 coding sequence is TGTGCCAGCAGCTCACCGGGACAGTACAATGAGCAGTTCTTC. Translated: CASSSPGQYNEQFF.